The rows below give T cell receptor beta chains drawn from one sample of a study of blood T cell repertoires in COVID-19. Clones were read by immunoSEQ multiplex PCR, and TCRdb kept only the in-frame ones, dropping some. The table lists about 120,000 clones, roughly 85% of them singletons, with roughly 11% in the top ten. The sequenced sample consisted of peripheral blood. These TCRs come from a man aged 80 or over with acute or convalescent COVID-19. CDR3s leave out the opening cysteine and the closing phenylalanine or tryptophan. A D gene is named only where the DNA matches it firmly. Some rows have no size entry. The others give once, few or many, or a class for an expanded clone.

TRBJ2-7	NA	TRBV10-3	NA	AISDMRYEQY
TRBJ1-6	NA	TRBV30	NA	AWSVGGDNSPLH
TRBJ1-1	NA	TRBV9	TRBD1	ASSVQAGGETEAF
TRBJ1-6	NA	TRBV3-1/TRBV3-2	NA	ASSQESPGGKGRPLH
TRBJ1-1	NA	TRBV3-1/TRBV3-2	TRBD1	ASSQVHGQGRFMNTEAF
TRBJ1-4	NA	TRBV4-3	TRBD1	ASSQSQGAFSEKLF
TRBJ1-6	NA	TRBV28	NA	ASSSGVGNSPLH
TRBJ2-2	once	TRBV6-2/TRBV6-3	TRBD2	ASSLAGGTGELF
TRBJ2-2	few	TRBV11-2	TRBD2	ASSPAGGVGELF
TRBJ1-1	few	TRBV27	TRBD1	ASSLSWGTGMGTEAF
TRBJ2-2	few	TRBV24-1	TRBD1	ATSDPGTGETGELF
TRBJ2-3	once	TRBV5-1	TRBD2	ASSFGLAAGSTDTQY
TRBJ2-3	once	TRBV5-1	TRBD1	ASSLIGGGTDTQY
TRBJ2-3	NA	TRBV5-1	TRBD2	ASSRGTSGDTQY
TRBJ1-1	NA	TRBV5-5	NA	ASSYPTGKPEAF
TRBJ2-1	few	TRBV6-5	TRBD2	ASSSGTSGNNEQF
TRBJ1-1	NA	TRBV5-1	NA	ASSQFPGTHTEAF
TRBJ2-7	NA	TRBV6-5	TRBD1	ASRAGTGVSYEQY
TRBJ2-7	NA	TRBV7-8	NA	ASSRGAAPYEQY
TRBJ2-2	NA	TRBV18	TRBD2	ASSRTGTSGTGELF
TRBJ2-5	NA	TRBV30	TRBD1	AWRRQGETQY
TRBJ2-3	NA	TRBV19	NA	ASSIDRGTVSTDTQY
TRBJ2-4	NA	TRBV4-3	NA	ASSQVLELPFGKNIQY
TRBJ2-1	NA	TRBV13	TRBD2	ASSLAGTSGSGEQF
TRBJ1-2	NA	TRBV2	NA	ASSTQGLNYGYT
TRBJ2-1	NA	TRBV7-2	TRBD2	ASSLAFSGGFYNEQF
TRBJ1-1	once	TRBV5-1	NA	ASSLIWGGNTEAF
TRBJ2-6	NA	TRBV24-1	NA	ATSDPSNSGANVLT
TRBJ1-5	NA	TRBV5-6	TRBD1	ASSKDRGYSNQPQH
TRBJ1-1	NA	TRBV7-9	TRBD1	ASRIRGQGATEAF
TRBJ1-6	NA	TRBV6-4	NA	ASSDGQGYNSPLH
TRBJ2-2	once	TRBV25-1	TRBD1	ASSAYSGTGVNTGELF
TRBJ1-2	NA	TRBV6-6	TRBD1	ASSYAGGVQGYT
TRBJ2-3	NA	TRBV24-1	TRBD1	ATSPGGNTDTQY
TRBJ1-5	few	TRBV5-1	TRBD1	ASSLTGDQPQH
TRBJ2-2	NA	TRBV7-3	TRBD2	ASSVSGTSGTNTGELF
TRBJ2-1	NA	TRBV24-1	NA	ATSDFSRGSYNEQF
TRBJ2-1	NA	TRBV6-5	NA	ASSPAGGNEQF
TRBJ1-2	NA	TRBV5-1	TRBD1	ASSLAGADRGYGYT
TRBJ1-1	NA	TRBV6-5	NA	ASSYSGGLKGTEAF
TRBJ1-4	NA	TRBV30	NA	AWSRGDEKLF
TRBJ2-2	NA	TRBV15	TRBD2	ATSRDAGGGELF
TRBJ2-6	NA	TRBV6-6	TRBD1	ASSPQGAIPTGANVLT